This TCR beta chain was identified during a study of CDR3 diversity in severe acne. CDR3 length equals 15 residues. Germline V CDR1 and CDR2: PRHDT, FYEKMQ (reference sequence). The germline V and J ends were trimmed by 1 base and 8 bases, with 14 bases remaining between them. TCRdb recomputed calls from the PCR reads with MiXCR, one row per CDR3 protein. Altogether some 84,000 distinct CDR3 sequences are present, 51% being singletons, with the ten largest covering roughly an eighth. This clonotype was obtained from a male donor in good health, without acne. V usage is TRBV13 and J usage is TRBJ1-4, with D possibly matching TRBD1 (5 bases). Sequencing was carried out using blood. CDR3 bases: TGTGCCAGCAGCTTAGAAGCGGGGCAAGGGGAAAAACTGTTTTTT. As protein: CASSLEAGQGEKLFF.